One sample yielded the 27 T cell receptor beta chains listed below, sequenced in a study of cytomegalovirus exposure and HLA in healthy donors. The PCR contained 60 Vbeta and 13 Jbeta primers. Method: immunoSEQ multiplex PCR; TCRdb's copy keeps in-frame clones and lacks some. Here the sample spans about 110,000 clones, around 75% being singletons. Sequences were obtained from PBMCs. These receptors came from a man between 35 and 55 years old in good health and CMV-seronegative.

The chain is built from TRBV27 and TRBJ1-1, with 7 nucleotides matching TRBD1. In germline, CDR1 is MNHEY, CDR2 SMNVEV (reference sequence). The J segment lost 6 bases and the V segment lost 5 bases, leaving 15 bases of the junction unmatched. The CDR3 runs 16 residues. CDR3 DNA: TGTGCCAGCAGTCCCCCCCCCGAGACAGGGCTCGCTGAAGCTTTCTTT. It codes for CASSPPPETGLAEAFF.

The V call is TRBV14, the J call TRBJ1-1; possible D gene TRBD1, 5 bases. Germline CDR1 and CDR2: SGHDN and FVKESK. V was shortened by 5 bases and J by 10 bases, with 14 bases between the two germline ends. This CDR3 contains 12 residues. DNA for the CDR3: TGTGCCAGCAGCTTCAATGTGGGGGGAGCTTTCTTT. Protein product: CASSFNVGGAFF. The whole variable domain, remainder taken from reference TRBV14 and TRBJ1-1, is EAGVTQFPSHSVIEKGQTVTLRCDPISGHDNLYWYRRVMGKEIKFLLHFVKESKQDESGMPNNRFLAERTGGTYSTLKVQPAELEDSGVYFCASSFNVGGAFFGQGTRLTVV.

V is TRBV5-1 and J is TRBJ1-2, with 10 nucleotides matching TRBD1. With V trimmed by 0 bases and J by 7 bases, 12 bases remained unmatched. This CDR3 spans 17 amino acids. The V gene's germline CDR1 is SGHRS and CDR2 YFSETQ. The CDR3 reads CASSLAGTGALGGGYTF. CDR3 nucleotide sequence: TGCGCCAGCAGCTTGGCCGGGACAGGGGCTTTAGGGGGTGGCTACACCTTC.

This clone was found a few times. V gene TRBV2 combines with J gene TRBJ1-1; the match to TRBD1 covers 7 bases. Germline lookup yields CDR1 SNHLY and CDR2 FYNNEI. With 6 bases clipped from V and 1 base from J, the junction kept 2 bases outside the gene matches. The CDR3 is made up of 13 amino acids. The CDR3 sequence is CASRRQGNTEAFF. The CDR3 DNA follows: TGTGCCAGCAGGCGACAGGGGAACACTGAAGCTTTCTTT.

The chain combines TRBV5-1 with TRBJ2-1; TRBD1 aligns across 8 bases. This CDR3 spans 14 amino acids. V lost 4 bases, J lost 4 bases, and 4 bases stayed unmatched. CDR1 is SGHRS, CDR2 YFSETQ, per germline. This chain's CDR3 is CASSTGQEYNEQFF. CDR3 nucleotide sequence: TGCGCCAGCAGCACGGGACAGGAGTACAATGAGCAGTTCTTC. The variable domain in full, with the rest retrieved from reference TRBV5-1 and TRBJ2-1, is KAGVTQTPRYLIKTRGQQVTLSCSPISGHRSVSWYQQTPGQGLQFLFEYFSETQRNKGNFPGRFSGRQFSNSRSEMNVSTLELGDSALYLCASSTGQEYNEQFFGPGTRLTVL.

This clone was observed a handful of times. The V call is TRBV2, the J call TRBJ2-1; D might be TRBD1 (6 bases). V was clipped by 10 bases and J by 0 bases, with 10 bases between them. Germline V gene lookup returns CDR1 SNHLY and CDR2 FYNNEI. CDR3 length: 13 residues. Written as DNA, the CDR3 is TGTGCCACCCGACAGGACTCCTACAATGAGCAGTTCTTC. Amino acids: CATRQDSYNEQFF. The whole variable domain, remainder taken from reference TRBV2 and TRBJ2-1, is EPEVTQTPSHQVTQMGQEVILRCVPISNHLYFYWYRQILGQKVEFLVSFYNNEISEKSEIFDDQFSVERPDGSNFTLKIRSTKLEDSAMYFCATRQDSYNEQFFGPGTRLTVL.

The J gene is TRBJ1-1, the V gene TRBV4-1, with TRBD1 identical over 8 bases. This CDR3 region has 15 residues. Unmatched junction bases numbered 4, after V lost 2 bases and J lost 2 bases. Germline CDR1 MGHRA, CDR2 YSYEKL. DNA for the CDR3: TGCGCCAGCAGCCAATATGGACAGGGAAACACTGAAGCTTTCTTT. Its protein product is CASSQYGQGNTEAFF.

The CDR3 loop is CATSRGGRNSYNSPLHF. The CDR3 DNA sequence: TGTGCCACCAGCAGAGGAGGAAGGAACTCCTATAATTCACCCCTCCACTTT. This chain links TRBV15 with TRBJ1-6, with D unclear. V was trimmed by 1 base and J by 0 bases, leaving 10 bases between them. Germline CDR1 LNHNV, CDR2 YYDKDF (reference sequence). CDR3 length: 17 amino acids. The full variable domain, in which reference TRBV15 and TRBJ1-6 provide the parts outside the CDR3, is DAMVIQNPRYQVTQFGKPVTLSCSQTLNHNVMYWYQQKSSQAPKLLFHYYDKDFNNEADTPDNFQSRRPNTSFCFLDIRSPGLGDTAMYLCATSRGGRNSYNSPLHFGNGTRLTVT.

V gene TRBV28 combines with J gene TRBJ2-7; 7 bases match TRBD1. CDR1 and CDR2 from the germline V gene are MDHEN and SYDVKM. Trimming removed 2 bases from V and 7 bases from J; junction bases left unmatched: 5. The CDR3 is 13 amino acids. The CDR3 region is CASSLGRGKEQYF. The CDR3 nucleotides read TGTGCCAGCAGTTTAGGCAGGGGGAAGGAGCAGTACTTC.

The chain joins TRBV5-1 to TRBJ2-1; the match to TRBD2 covers 8 bases. The V and J ends lost 4 bases and 8 bases, in that order; junction bases with no gene match: 14. Germline V gene sequence: CDR1 SGHRS, CDR2 YFSETQ. This CDR3 comprises 16 residues. The CDR3 DNA reads TGCGCCAGCAGCGTGGGCCCGGGACTAGGGACCGATGAGCAGTTCTTC. Amino acids: CASSVGPGLGTDEQFF.

This clone was counted between two and nine times. The genes are TRBV11-2 and TRBJ1-4; 7 nucleotides agree with TRBD1. Looked up from germline, CDR1 is SGHAT and CDR2 is FQNNGV. Germline trimming cut 5 bases from V and 8 bases from J; bases unmatched to any gene: 8. This CDR3 contains 14 residues. CDR3 coding DNA: TGTGCCAGCAGCCTCGGACAGGTGGGGGAAAAACTGTTTTTT. As protein: CASSLGQVGEKLFF.

The chain uses TRBV5-1 and TRBJ2-3, with D possibly being TRBD2 (5 bases). Looked up from germline, CDR1 is SGHRS and CDR2 is YFSETQ. The CDR3 has 15 residues. With 1 base removed from V and 6 bases from J, the gap between germline ends came to 15 bases. This CDR3 reads CASSLTVQEGDTQYF. The DNA of the CDR3 is TGCGCCAGCAGCTTGACCGTTCAAGAGGGCGATACGCAGTATTTT.

The chain joins TRBV19 to TRBJ2-2; 12 nucleotides agree with TRBD2. The CDR3 contains 15 residues. Unmatched junction bases numbered 6, after V lost 6 bases and J lost 7 bases. CDR1 is LNHDA and CDR2 is SQIVND in the germline V gene (reference sequence). The CDR3 nucleotides read TGTGCCAGTAGCCTAGCGGGGGGGCCCGGCGGGGAGCTGTTTTTT. Encoded protein: CASSLAGGPGGELFF.

The gene calls are TRBV29-1 and TRBJ2-5; 9 nucleotides agree with TRBD1. J gave up 4 bases and V 6 bases, and 6 bases lay outside the gene matches. This CDR3 region has 13 residues. Germline lookup yields CDR1 SQVTM and CDR2 ANQGSEA. The CDR3 is CSVRDRVAETQYF. The CDR3 nucleotides are TGCAGCGTCCGGGACAGGGTGGCAGAGACCCAGTACTTC.

The chain carries TRBV5-1 and TRBJ1-6; 7 positions match TRBD1. The germline gives CDR1 SGHRS, CDR2 YFSETQ. The CDR3 has 17 residues. Losses at the gene ends were 0 bases for V and 0 bases for J; bases not matched to a gene: 3. CDR3 sequence: CASSLARDSSYNSPLHF. CDR3 in DNA: TGCGCCAGCAGCTTGGCACGGGACAGCTCCTATAATTCACCCCTCCACTTT. Full variable domain (remainder filled in from reference TRBV5-1 and TRBJ1-6): KAGVTQTPRYLIKTRGQQVTLSCSPISGHRSVSWYQQTPGQGLQFLFEYFSETQRNKGNFPGRFSGRQFSNSRSEMNVSTLELGDSALYLCASSLARDSSYNSPLHFGNGTRLTVT.

There are a few counts of this clone. The chain employs TRBV13 and TRBJ1-6; D is possibly TRBD1 (5 bases). V lost 7 bases to trimming and J lost 6 bases, with 10 bases between them. The CDR3 covers 13 residues. Germline V gene data show CDR1 as PRHDT and CDR2 as FYEKMQ (reference sequence). The CDR3 protein is CASNIQGNSPLHF. The CDR3 region has the DNA TGTGCCAGCAATATCCAGGGTAATTCACCCCTCCACTTT.

The chain has TRBV29-1 and TRBJ2-5; TRBD1 matches 11 bases. J gave up 1 base and V 5 bases, and 6 bases lay outside the gene matches. The CDR3 is made up of 15 amino acids. Germline assignment: CDR1 SQVTM and CDR2 ANQGSEA. The CDR3 nucleotides are TGCAGCGTTCAAACCGGGACAGGGGGCCAAGAGACCCAGTACTTC. Translating gives CSVQTGTGGQETQYF.

The chain joins TRBV9 to TRBJ2-1; 10 bases are shared with TRBD2. V was pared by 4 bases and J by 9 bases, with 7 bases of the junction left unmatched. The CDR3 is 14 amino acids. Germline CDR1 reads SGDLS; CDR2 reads YYNGEE. CDR3 sequence: CASSPSGGASEQFF. The CDR3 coding sequence is TGTGCCAGCAGCCCCAGCGGGGGGGCCAGTGAGCAGTTCTTC. Based on the CDR3 plus reference TRBV9 and TRBJ2-1, the full variable domain is DSGVTQTPKHLITATGQRVTLRCSPRSGDLSVYWYQQSLDQGLQFLIQYYNGEERAKGNILERFSAQQFPDLHSELNLSSLELGDSALYFCASSPSGGASEQFFGPGTRLTVL.

The chain joins TRBV6-5 to TRBJ2-7, with 7 bases lining up with TRBD1. Trimming removed 0 bases from V and 6 bases from J; junction bases left unmatched: 5. This CDR3 comprises 14 residues. Germline-derived CDR1 and CDR2 are MNHEY and SVGAGI. In nucleotides, the CDR3 is TGTGCCAGCAGTTACTCTGCAGGGGGAAGCGAGCAGTACTTC. Protein sequence: CASSYSAGGSEQYF.

The V call is TRBV6-6, the J call TRBJ2-7; 7 bases are a match to TRBD2. J gave up 7 bases and V 4 bases, and 4 bases lay outside the gene matches. This CDR3 is 12 amino acids long. Germline V gene data show CDR1 as MNHNY and CDR2 as SVGAGI (reference sequence). The CDR3 spells CASSWEGREQYF. The CDR3 DNA reads TGTGCCAGCAGTTGGGAGGGTAGGGAGCAGTACTTC.

This chain joins TRBV18 and TRBJ1-1, with 8 bases lining up with TRBD1. The CDR3 is 14 residues long. J was trimmed by 4 bases and V by 3 bases; bases with no gene match: 4. In germline, CDR1 is KGHSH, CDR2 LQKENI. The CDR3 here is CASSPQTGGTEAFF. CDR3 nucleotide sequence: TGTGCCAGCTCACCCCAAACAGGGGGCACTGAAGCTTTCTTT.

The chain recombines TRBV5-1 with TRBJ1-3; D unclear. The V end lost 0 bases, the J end lost 4 bases, and 14 bases lay between the germline ends. Germline lookup yields CDR1 SGHRS and CDR2 YFSETQ. This CDR3 is 16 amino acids long. The CDR3 DNA follows: TGCGCCAGCAGCTTGGATCTCAGGAGGTTGGGAAACACCATATATTTT. As protein: CASSLDLRRLGNTIYF.

The gene calls are TRBV4-1 and TRBJ2-2, with 8 bases that match TRBD2. The germline gives CDR1 MGHRA, CDR2 YSYEKL. The CDR3 runs 13 residues. V dropped 4 bases and J dropped 6; count of bases not matched to a gene: 1. CDR3 nucleotides: TGCGCCAGCAGCCTTAGCGGGGCCGGGGAGCTGTTTTTT. This sequence encodes CASSLSGAGELFF.

This chain joins TRBV4-1 and TRBJ1-4, with a tentative D call TRBD1 (6 bases). Germline CDR1 is MGHRA and CDR2 is YSYEKL. Trimming took off 2 bases at V and 8 bases at J, with 18 bases between the two ends. The CDR3 loop spans 16 amino acids. CDR3 sequence: CASSQNPGEIYEKLFF. For the CDR3, the DNA is TGCGCCAGCAGCCAAAACCCAGGGGAAATTTACGAAAAACTGTTTTTT.

This chain joins TRBV6-5 and TRBJ2-5; a weak D match, TRBD2 (6 bases). Per germline, CDR1 MNHEY and CDR2 SVGAGI. Trimming pared 2 bases from V and 7 bases from J, leaving 11 bases between. The CDR3 contains 13 residues. In nucleotides, the CDR3 is TGTGCCAGCAGTTACGAGGCGGGGAGGACCCAGTACTTC. The encoded protein is CASSYEAGRTQYF.

V gene TRBV9 combines with J gene TRBJ1-4, with D perhaps matching TRBD1 (5 bases). The CDR3 is 16 residues long. Trimming stripped 1 base from V and 3 bases from J, with 13 bases between. Germline V gives CDR1 SGDLS, CDR2 YYNGEE. The DNA of the CDR3 is TGTGCCAGCAGCGTAAAGGGGTCCGGTGCTAATGAAAAACTGTTTTTT. Translating gives CASSVKGSGANEKLFF.

Here the CDR3 reads CASSLGLNRDKSSYEQYF. Written as DNA, the CDR3 is TGTGCCAGCAGCTTAGGTTTGAATCGGGACAAATCGTCCTACGAGCAGTACTTC. The chain combines TRBV7-9 with TRBJ2-7; perhaps TRBD1 as D (6 bases). The CDR3 length is 18 residues. Looked up from germline, CDR1 is SEHNR and CDR2 is FQNEAQ (reference sequence). V lost 1 base, J lost 1 base, and 20 bases lay in between.